The 20 T cell receptor beta chains given below trace back to one sample, sequenced in a study of OX40 agonist ivuxolimab in advanced cancers. Method: immunoSEQ multiplex PCR; TCRdb's copy keeps in-frame clones and lacks some. The sample has tens of thousands of clones; around 87% are singletons. Sequenced material: CD4+ or CD8+ T cells sorted from blood, taken in a trial of the OX40 agonist ivuxolimab. These receptors originate from an adult with an advanced solid tumor such as melanoma, head and neck, liver or kidney cancer.

This clone appeared a few times. This rearrangement joins TRBV19 to TRBJ1-1; D may be TRBD1 (6 bases). This CDR3 spans 12 amino acids. Trimming pared 8 bases from V and 4 bases from J, leaving 11 bases between. Looked up from germline, CDR1 is LNHDA and CDR2 is SQIVND (reference sequence). The CDR3 DNA follows: TGTGCCAGTTGGGGGCGGGTCACTGAAGCTTTCTTT. Protein product: CASWGRVTEAFF.

This clone was observed a handful of times. This chain links TRBV19 with TRBJ1-1; maybe TRBD1 (6 bases). Germline lookup yields CDR1 LNHDA and CDR2 SQIVND (reference sequence). There are 13 residues in the CDR3. V lost 5 bases, J lost 1 base, and 8 bases lay in between. The CDR3: CASSVQGNTEAFF. In nucleotides, the CDR3 is TGTGCCAGTAGTGTACAGGGGAACACTGAAGCTTTCTTT. Full variable domain (outside the CDR3, taken from reference TRBV19 and TRBJ1-1): DGGITQSPKYLFRKEGQNVTLSCEQNLNHDAMYWYRQDPGQGLRLIYYSQIVNDFQKGDIAEGYSVSREKKESFPLTVTSAQKNPTAFYLCASSVQGNTEAFFGQGTRLTVV.

The V and J genes are TRBV29-1 and TRBJ1-4; 8 nucleotides line up with TRBD1. Looked up from germline, CDR1 is SQVTM and CDR2 is ANQGSEA. Trimming took 3 bases from V and 0 from J; bases not matched to a gene: 9. The CDR3 runs 17 residues. The CDR3 spells CSVDTGQGFATNEKLFF. CDR3 coding DNA: TGCAGCGTTGATACTGGACAGGGTTTTGCAACTAATGAAAAACTGTTTTTT.

The gene calls are TRBV7-3 and TRBJ2-1; 7 bases are a match to TRBD1. V shed 5 bases, J shed 7 bases, and the junction held 5 bases outside the gene matches. CDR3 size: 13 residues. CDR1 and CDR2 (germline): SGHTA, FQGTGA. The CDR3 protein is CASSPGTANEQFF. The DNA of the CDR3 is TGTGCCAGCAGCCCGGGGACAGCTAATGAGCAGTTCTTC.

This chain connects TRBV9 to TRBJ1-4; 9 bases fit TRBD1. Trimming at V came to 4 bases and at J to 2 bases, leaving 6 bases not matched to a gene. Germline V lookup: CDR1 SGDLS, CDR2 YYNGEE. The length of the CDR3 is 16 residues. The CDR3 here is CASSLGQGTTNEKLFF. CDR3 sequence (DNA): TGTGCCAGCAGCTTGGGACAGGGAACCACTAATGAAAAACTGTTTTTT.

V and J are TRBV7-3 and TRBJ2-1; D tentatively fits TRBD1 or TRBD2 (5 bases each). CDR3 length: 14 amino acids. The germline V and J ends were trimmed by 5 bases and 7 bases, with 15 bases remaining between them. In germline, CDR1 is SGHTA, CDR2 FQGTGA. CDR3 residues: CASSLLGTANEQFF. CDR3 coding DNA: TGTGCCAGCAGCCTCCTCGGGACCGCGAATGAGCAGTTCTTC. The variable domain in full, with the rest retrieved from reference TRBV7-3 and TRBJ2-1, is GAGVSQTPSNKVTEKGKYVELRCDPISGHTALYWYRQSLGQGPEFLIYFQGTGAADDSGLPNDRFFAVRPEGSVSTLKIQRTERGDSAVYLCASSLLGTANEQFFGPGTRLTVL.

The chain combines TRBV19 with TRBJ1-1; D uncertain. The CDR3 covers 15 residues. Germline-derived CDR1 and CDR2 are LNHDA and SQIVND (reference sequence). The V gene lost 2 bases and the J gene lost 0 bases, with 10 bases spanning the gap. Here the CDR3 reads CASSISEGMNTEAFF. The CDR3 coding sequence is TGTGCCAGTAGTATATCCGAGGGAATGAACACTGAAGCTTTCTTT.

V and J are TRBV4-1 and TRBJ2-7; D not certain. The CDR3 totals 15 residues. V lost 0 bases, J lost 1 base, and 10 bases lay in between. Germline V CDR1 and CDR2: MGHRA, YSYEKL. CDR3 in DNA: TGCGCCAGCAGCCAAGATCGGGCCAGATCCTACGAGCAGTACGTC. Translated, it gives CASSQDRARSYEQYV.

The gene calls are TRBV27 and TRBJ1-2; 9 nucleotides line up with TRBD1. Germline-derived CDR1 and CDR2 are MNHEY and SMNVEV (reference sequence). The CDR3 extends over 14 amino acids. V lost 5 bases to trimming and J lost 7 bases; unmatched junction nucleotides: 8. The CDR3 is CASSPLGQGAGYTF. DNA for the CDR3: TGTGCCAGCAGTCCCTTGGGACAGGGAGCTGGCTACACCTTC.

The chain employs TRBV5-1 and TRBJ1-5; D might be TRBD1 (5 bases). The CDR3 has 15 residues. V gave up 0 bases and J gave up 1 base, with 8 bases separating them. Per the germline V gene, CDR1 is SGHRS and CDR2 is YFSETQ. CDR3 loop: CASSLDGQSNQPQHF. DNA for the CDR3: TGCGCCAGCAGCTTGGATGGACAAAGCAATCAGCCCCAGCATTTT.

The V gene is TRBV28, the J gene TRBJ1-5; 7 positions match TRBD1. The germline CDR1 and CDR2 sequences are MDHEN and SYDVKM. Losses at the gene ends were 4 bases for V and 5 bases for J; bases not matched to a gene: 5. CDR3 length: 14 amino acids. CDR3 sequence: CASSSDRADQPQHF. The CDR3 DNA reads as TGTGCCAGCAGTTCCGACAGGGCCGATCAGCCCCAGCATTTT.

This chain links TRBV9 with TRBJ1-1; D is uncertain. CDR1 SGDLS and CDR2 YYNGEE come from the germline V gene. V shed 0 bases and J shed 2 bases, with 8 bases lying between them. The CDR3 totals 14 residues. The CDR3 is CASSVDYGNTEAFF. The CDR3 nucleotides read TGTGCCAGCAGCGTAGACTACGGAAACACTGAAGCTTTCTTT.

This clone is a singleton in its sample. The chain joins TRBV5-1 to TRBJ1-3; D unclear. The length of the CDR3 is 17 residues. V was shortened by 0 bases and J by 0 bases, with 13 bases between the two germline ends. Germline CDR1 and CDR2: SGHRS and YFSETQ. CDR3 sequence (DNA): TGCGCCAGCAGCTTGGACGGGGATTTTATCTCTGGAAACACCATATATTTT. It specifies CASSLDGDFISGNTIYF.

This chain uses TRBV19 with TRBJ1-2; weak D call: TRBD1 (5 bases). The germline V gene has CDR1 LNHDA and CDR2 SQIVND (reference sequence). The CDR3 is 14 residues long. Trimming took off 4 bases at V and 4 bases at J, with 13 bases between the two ends. This chain's CDR3 is CASSNPRAGYGYTF. In DNA, the CDR3 is TGTGCCAGTAGTAACCCCAGGGCGGGCTATGGCTACACCTTC.

The V and J genes are TRBV14 and TRBJ1-1; D gene uncertain. Germline V gene lookup returns CDR1 SGHDN and CDR2 FVKESK. There are 15 residues in the CDR3. The germline V and J ends were trimmed by 1 base and 1 base, with 10 bases remaining between them. CDR3: CASSQVTTRNTEAFF. Here the CDR3 DNA reads TGTGCCAGCAGCCAAGTTACAACTAGGAACACTGAAGCTTTCTTT.

The V gene is TRBV27, the J gene TRBJ1-1; D ambiguous. Germline V lookup: CDR1 MNHEY, CDR2 SMNVEV (reference sequence). V lost 3 bases to trimming and J lost 4 bases, with 3 bases between them. CDR3 size: 11 residues. CDR3 sequence: CASSFGTEAFF. The CDR3 DNA reads as TGTGCCAGCAGTTTCGGCACTGAAGCTTTCTTT.

This chain joins TRBV9 and TRBJ1-2, with 8 bases identical to TRBD1. The junction had 3 bases not matched to a gene; V was cut back by 2 bases and J by 6 bases. The CDR3 has 13 residues. Germline V CDR1 and CDR2: SGDLS, YYNGEE. This chain's CDR3 is CASSVDRGHGYTF. CDR3 nucleotide sequence: TGTGCCAGCAGCGTTGACAGGGGTCATGGCTACACCTTC.

The genes are TRBV15 and TRBJ2-2; tentative D call: TRBD2 (5 bases). V gave up 0 bases and J gave up 6 bases, with 20 bases separating them. The CDR3 is 18 residues long. CDR1 and CDR2 from the germline V gene are LNHNV and YYDKDF (reference sequence). CDR3 nucleotides: TGTGCCACCAGCAGAGACTACCGACTATCCGAGACCCCCGGGGAGCTGTTTTTT. It encodes CATSRDYRLSETPGELFF.

J is TRBJ1-5 and V is TRBV19, with TRBD1 matching over 8 bases. Germline V lookup: CDR1 LNHDA, CDR2 SQIVND (reference sequence). The CDR3 spans 14 residues. J was trimmed by 3 bases and V by 7 bases; bases with no gene match: 5. DNA of the CDR3: TGTGCCAGTACCACGACAGGGGACAATCAGCCCCAGCATTTT. It encodes CASTTTGDNQPQHF.

This chain uses TRBV2 with TRBJ1-4; 12 nucleotides align to TRBD1. Germline V gives CDR1 SNHLY, CDR2 FYNNEI. Trimming cost V 6 bases and J 6 bases; bases outside gene matches: 17. The CDR3 is 19 amino acids. The DNA for the CDR3 is TGTGCCAGCAGCCAAGTTCCCGGGACAGGGGGCAATTATTATGAAAAACTGTTTTTT. Protein: CASSQVPGTGGNYYEKLFF.